Listed below are T cell receptor beta chains from one sample, sequenced in a study of OX40 agonist ivuxolimab in advanced cancers. Profiling relied on immunoSEQ multiplex PCR, and the TCRdb table lists in-frame clones only, not all of them. Among approximately 66,000 clones listed, 85% were seen once. The material was CD4+ or CD8+ T cells sorted from blood, obtained in a trial of the OX40 agonist ivuxolimab. Every receptor here comes from an adult with an advanced solid tumor such as melanoma, head and neck, liver or kidney cancer. Both conserved end residues are trimmed from each CDR3.

V: TRBV5-1
CDR3: ASRNGLAGAYEQY

V: TRBV25-1
CDR3: ASQEGRYGYT

V: TRBV7-9
CDR3: ASSPRGTFNYGYT

V: TRBV5-5
CDR3: ASSSMTGSDEQF

V: TRBV7-9
CDR3: ASSITSTDTQY

V: TRBV6-6
CDR3: ASSYSTGKSNQPQH

V: TRBV29-1
CDR3: SGSSGTGPNTGELF

V: TRBV7-8
CDR3: ASTGQGFSEQY

V: TRBV29-1
CDR3: SVGTSPPDTQY

V: TRBV28
CDR3: ASRGRYGYT

V: TRBV19
CDR3: ASQDRGIFSNQPQH